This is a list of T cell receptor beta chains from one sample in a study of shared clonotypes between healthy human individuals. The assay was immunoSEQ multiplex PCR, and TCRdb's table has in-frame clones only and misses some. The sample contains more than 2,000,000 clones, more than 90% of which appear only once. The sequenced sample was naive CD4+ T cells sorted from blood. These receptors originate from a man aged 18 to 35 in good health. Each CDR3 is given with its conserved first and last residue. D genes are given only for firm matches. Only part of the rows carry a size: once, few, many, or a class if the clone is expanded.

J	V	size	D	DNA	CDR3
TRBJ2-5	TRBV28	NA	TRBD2	TGTGCCAGCCGTAGCGGGGGGCGGGGGACCCAGTACTTC	CASRSGGRGTQYF
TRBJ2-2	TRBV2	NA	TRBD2	TGTGCCAGCACCGGGACTAGCGGGAGGGCCGCCGGGGAGCTGTTTTTT	CASTGTSGRAAGELFF
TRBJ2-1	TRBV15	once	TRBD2	TGTGCCACCAGCAGGTCGGGGACTAGGCCGTCGTATGAGCAGTTCTTC	CATSRSGTRPSYEQFF
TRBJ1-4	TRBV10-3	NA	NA	TGTGCCATCAGCAAAGGGGCCCTAAATGAAAAACTGTTTTTT	CAISKGALNEKLFF
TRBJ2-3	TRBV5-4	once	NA	TGTGCCAGCAGCGACCGACAGGGCACAGATACGCAGTATTTT	CASSDRQGTDTQYF
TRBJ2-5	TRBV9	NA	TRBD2	TGTGCCAGCAGCGTAGACCCTAGCGGGAGGGTTGAGACCCAGTACTTC	CASSVDPSGRVETQYF
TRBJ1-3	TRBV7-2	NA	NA	TGTGCCAGCAGCCCTGAGGCAGGCACTGGAAACACCATATATTTT	CASSPEAGTGNTIYF
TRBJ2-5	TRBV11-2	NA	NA	TGTGCCAGCAGCTTATCAAGGGCTTTGGAGACCCAGTACTTC	CASSLSRALETQYF
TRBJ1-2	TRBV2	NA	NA	TGTGCCAGCAGTGAGGCCAGCTCTAACTATGGCTACACCTTC	CASSEASSNYGYTF
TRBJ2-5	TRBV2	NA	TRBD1	TGTGCCAGCAGTGAAACAGGGGGGAGGGAGACCCAGTACTTC	CASSETGGRETQYF
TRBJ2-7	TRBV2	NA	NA	TGTGCCAGCAGTGAAGCGGTTCCGAACTACGAGCAGTACTTC	CASSEAVPNYEQYF
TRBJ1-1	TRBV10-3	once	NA	TGTGCCATCAGTGCCTTGGGCACTGAAGCTTTCTTT	CAISALGTEAFF
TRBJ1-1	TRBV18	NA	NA	TGTGCCAGCCTCATAAACAGATTGAACACTGAAGCTTTCTTT	CASLINRLNTEAFF
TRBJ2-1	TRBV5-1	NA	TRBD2	TGCGCCAGCAGCATTAGCGGGGGCAGCTCCTACAATGAGCAGTTCTTC	CASSISGGSSYNEQFF
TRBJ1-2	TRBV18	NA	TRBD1	TGTGCCAGCTCACCAGGACAGGGGGTTTACTATGGCTACACCTTC	CASSPGQGVYYGYTF
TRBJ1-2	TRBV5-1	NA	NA	TGCGCCAGCAGCGCACTACAGGGACTCGGCGGTGGCTACACCTTC	CASSALQGLGGGYTF
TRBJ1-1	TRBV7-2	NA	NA	TGTGCCAGCAGCTTCGGGGTAGTCGCTGAAGCTTTCTTT	CASSFGVVAEAFF
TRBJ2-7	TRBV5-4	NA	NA	TGTGCCAGCAGCTTGACAGGGTTCTACGAGCAGTACTTC	CASSLTGFYEQYF
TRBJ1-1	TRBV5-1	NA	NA	TGCGCCAGCAGCTTGGTCCCCGGACTTACTGAAGCTTTCTTT	CASSLVPGLTEAFF
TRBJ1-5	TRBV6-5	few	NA	TGTGCCAGCAGACCTAGCAGGGTTCAGCCCCAGCATTTT	CASRPSRVQPQHF
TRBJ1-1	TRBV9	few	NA	TGTGCCAGCAGCGTAAGCGGTCTGAACACTGAAGCTTTCTTT	CASSVSGLNTEAFF
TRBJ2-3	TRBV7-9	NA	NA	TGTGCCAGCAGTCACTATAGCACAGATACGCAGTATTTT	CASSHYSTDTQYF
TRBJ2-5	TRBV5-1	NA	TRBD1	TGCGCCAGCAGCTTGGGGGGACAGCGCCAAGAGACCCAGTACTTC	CASSLGGQRQETQYF